The sequence of this TCR beta chain was determined in a study of shared clonotypes between healthy human individuals. Profiling relied on immunoSEQ multiplex PCR, and the TCRdb table lists in-frame clones only, not all of them. The sample lists approximately 470,000 clones; over 75% were seen once. In germline, CDR1 is LNHNV, CDR2 YYDKDF (reference sequence). V lost 7 bases to trimming and J lost 2 bases, with 14 bases between them. The CDR3 is made up of 14 amino acids. This clone occurred a few times. This receptor was identified in a woman between 35 and 50 years old in good health. Some clones in this sample may be carry-over from other donors' samples. The source material was PBMCs. The gene calls are TRBV15 and TRBJ1-1; no clear D gene. The CDR3 DNA sequence: TGTGCCACCACCCTCTCGGGTCTCAACACTGAAGCTTTCTTT. Amino acids: CATTLSGLNTEAFF.